These 2 T cell receptor beta chains were sequenced from one sample in a study of T-cell memory formation after mild COVID-19. TCRdb reprocessed the 5' RACE reads with MiXCR, giving one entry per CDR3 protein. The repertoire consists of around 250,000 distinct CDR3 sequences, with around 15% occurring once and the leading ten covering more than 20%. Sequencing input: PBMCs or a T cell subset sorted from them (not recorded which). The receptors derive from a man in his late teens or twenties who had mild COVID-19 (a few samples of this study predate the infection). Cell type and time point are not known.

The chain links TRBV11-2 to TRBJ2-5; D is possibly TRBD1 or TRBD2 (5 bases each). The V end was cut by 6 bases, the J end by 5 bases, with 13 bases between. This CDR3 spans 13 amino acids. Germline CDR1 SGHAT, CDR2 FQNNGV. The CDR3 DNA follows: TGTGCCAGCAGTGAGGGGCCAGGGGAGACCCAGTACTTC. Its protein is CASSEGPGETQYF.

This clonotype was found a few times. The J gene is TRBJ1-6, the V gene TRBV7-9; D remains unclear. Germline-derived CDR1 and CDR2 are SEHNR and FQNEAQ (reference sequence). The V and J ends lost 1 base and 7 bases respectively, with 8 bases between them. This CDR3 is built from 14 residues. The CDR3: CASSLEPRNSPLHF. DNA for the CDR3: TGTGCCAGCAGCTTAGAGCCGCGGAATTCACCCCTCCACTTT.